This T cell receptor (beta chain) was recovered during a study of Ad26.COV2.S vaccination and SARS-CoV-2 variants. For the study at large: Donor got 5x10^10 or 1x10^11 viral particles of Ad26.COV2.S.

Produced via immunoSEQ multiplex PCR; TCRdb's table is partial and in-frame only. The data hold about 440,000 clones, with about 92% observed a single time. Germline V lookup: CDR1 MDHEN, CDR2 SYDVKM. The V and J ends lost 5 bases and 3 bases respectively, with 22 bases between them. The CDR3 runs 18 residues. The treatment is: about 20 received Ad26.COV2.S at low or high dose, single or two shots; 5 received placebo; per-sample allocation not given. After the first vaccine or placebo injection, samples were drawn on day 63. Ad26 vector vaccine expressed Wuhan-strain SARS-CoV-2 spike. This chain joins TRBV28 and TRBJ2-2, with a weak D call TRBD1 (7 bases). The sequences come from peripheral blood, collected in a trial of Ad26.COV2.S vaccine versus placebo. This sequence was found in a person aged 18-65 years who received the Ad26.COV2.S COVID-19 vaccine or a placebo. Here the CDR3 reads CASSAGTGTERYTGELFF. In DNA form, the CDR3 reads TGTGCCAGCAGTGCGGGGACCGGGACAGAGAGGTACACCGGGGAGCTGTTTTTT.